This T cell receptor beta chain was recovered during a study of CD8+CD57+ T cells in acquired aplastic anemia. Genomic DNA provided the template from which TCR beta VDJ and CDR3 profiles were obtained. Each CDR3 protein gets one entry after TCRdb re-called the reads with MiXCR. The table records around 130,000 distinct CDR3 sequences, roughly 55% of them present only once. The CDR3 runs to 14 residues. Germline V CDR1 and CDR2: DFQATT, SNEGSKA (reference sequence). V lost 5 bases and J lost 3; bases outside the gene matches: 6. By flow cytometry, patients selected for sequencing had shown an expansion of CD8+CD57+ cells.

The sample was sorted CD4+, CD8+, or CD8+CD57+ T cells (not recorded which) from PBMCs. This sequence originates from a human donor with aplastic anemia. The chain uses TRBV20-1 and TRBJ2-1; TRBD2 aligns across 8 bases. CDR3 amino acids: CSAPGTRDYNEQFF. CDR3 nucleotide sequence: TGCAGTGCTCCCGGGACTAGGGACTACAATGAGCAGTTCTTC.